This TCR beta chain was identified during a study of blood T cell repertoires in COVID-19 (dated by TCRdb to about 2020). Background for the entire study: The collaborator samples originated in the United States, Italy and Spain and spanned the acute and convalescent phases of COVID-19. The material from the prospective study consisted of cDNA or gDNA derived from T cells, B-cell-depleted T cells, or PBMCs. The dataset comprised deeply sampled blood TCRbeta repertoires from subjects exposed to, actively infected with, or recovered from COVID-19. The repertoires were released in a freely available public database intended as a resource for research on the immune response to SARS-CoV-2. The samples were drawn from two sources: the first 160 participants of the ongoing ImmuneRACE study, and some 1,300 subjects contributed by 6 global collaborators. Nearly every sample came with metadata listing a de-identified subject ID, COVID-19 status, age in years and sex. Where available, HLA class I and class II types were taken from metadata supplied by the sample provider and were not determined by assay-based typing. Points the paper makes about the study in general: The quantity of clinical and demographic metadata differed by source and by participant and was supplied without curation.

V loses 2 bases of germline sequence and J loses 8 bases, and the interval between the two ends is 12 bases. Per the germline V gene, SGHDN is the CDR1 and FVKESK is the CDR2. The CDR3 sequence holds 14 residues, the cysteine and phenylalanine included. The read is trimmed to its CDR3 DNA, 42 bases read in frame from base 1. TCRbeta CDR3 regions were amplified from genomic DNA by means of the immunoSEQ Assay, a bias-controlled multiplex PCR. Processing in the source paper ran as follows. Within the assay, amplification of reference gene primers was used to estimate how many nucleated cells each sample contained. To quantify the absolute abundance of each unique TCRbeta CDR3 rearrangement, sequence reads were collapsed and filtered. Productive Simpson clonality was computed per sample as the square root of Simpson's diversity index over productive rearrangements. Here the immuneACCESS table is served through TCRdb, limited to in-frame sequences with V and J called. Missing clones are a known gap in these copies; in checked studies unresolved V genes cover under half, and the rest lacks a known reason. V and J calls and clone size follow that table, whereas D and trimming were derived from the DNA. The sample includes 150,000 to 200,000 clones, with 70% to 90% observed a single time. The ten most abundant clones make up 0.99% of the sample.

Remarks on this clone: Its target antigen remains unknown. One base away there is no much larger clone; base qualities are not given.

The collaborating institutions used their own protocols to collect whole blood in K2EDTA tubes. Collaborator samples were shipped for TCRbeta analysis as frozen whole blood, isolated PBMCs, or DNA extracted from either sample type. The source material was peripheral blood. This sequence was found in a young man with acute or convalescent COVID-19. The sequence is built from TRBV14 and TRBJ1-4; TRBD1 is possibly the D segment (5 matching bases). The CDR3 amino acid sequence is: CASSQWQGDEKLFF. At the DNA level, the sequence is TGTGCCAGCAGCCAATGGCAGGGTGACGAAAAACTGTTTTTT.